Listed here are 7 T cell receptor beta chains from one sample, sequenced in a study of identical twins. In TCRdb, the 5' RACE reads were re-called with MiXCR into one record per CDR3 protein. Of about 790,000 distinct CDR3 sequences listed, roughly 18% are singletons. These data were likewise used in another study, on T cells expressing NK-cell markers.

Sequenced material: PBMCs. Receptors originate from a woman younger than 35 in good health.

This clonotype was detected a few times. This rearrangement joins TRBV20-1 to TRBJ1-6; D remains ambiguous. The germline gives CDR1 DFQATT, CDR2 SNEGSKA (reference sequence). V gave up 5 bases and J gave up 9 bases, with 11 bases separating them. The CDR3 has 12 residues. The CDR3 spells CSASDPLSPLHF. CDR3 DNA sequence: TGCAGTGCTTCCGACCCTCTTTCACCCCTCCACTTT.

The chain carries TRBV4-3 and TRBJ2-1; 10 bases are a match to TRBD2. V was pared by 0 bases and J by 2 bases, with 4 bases of the junction left unmatched. This CDR3 contains 17 residues. Germline-derived CDR1 and CDR2 are LGHNA and YSLEER. The CDR3 bases are TGCGCCAGCAGCCAAGAAGGTAGCGGGAGGCCCTACAATGAGCAGTTCTTC. It encodes CASSQEGSGRPYNEQFF.

The J gene is TRBJ2-4, the V gene TRBV7-8, with a weak D call TRBD1 (6 bases). Germline V gene data show CDR1 as SGHVS and CDR2 as FQNEAQ. Trimming stripped 6 bases from V and 4 bases from J, with 13 bases between. The CDR3 runs 14 residues. The CDR3 here is CASSEGQGKNIQYF. The CDR3 nucleotides are TGTGCCAGCAGTGAAGGGCAGGGGAAAAACATTCAGTACTTC.

The chain uses TRBV13 and TRBJ2-4, with D maybe TRBD2 (6 bases). CDR3 length: 13 amino acids. V was clipped by 0 bases and J by 9 bases, with 9 bases between them. CDR1 is PRHDT, CDR2 FYEKMQ, per germline (reference sequence). The CDR3 loop is CASSLGSGGIQYF. CDR3 nucleotides: TGTGCCAGCAGCTTAGGATCCGGGGGCATTCAGTACTTC.

The chain is built from TRBV15 and TRBJ2-3, with TRBD1 identical over 8 bases. CDR1 is LNHNV and CDR2 is YYDKDF in the germline V gene (reference sequence). CDR3 size: 16 residues. Trimming cost V 1 base and J 0 bases; bases outside gene matches: 3. CDR3 sequence (DNA): TGTGCCACCAGCAGAGGATGGGACAGGAGCACAGATACGCAGTATTTT. Its protein product is CATSRGWDRSTDTQYF.

The chain couples TRBV9 to TRBJ1-2, with unresolved D. V was pared by 4 bases and J by 3 bases, with 10 bases between. CDR1 is SGDLS, CDR2 YYNGEE, per germline. The CDR3 totals 13 residues. This CDR3 is CASSPARDYGYTF. The CDR3 bases are TGTGCCAGCAGCCCTGCGAGGGACTATGGCTACACCTTC.

The sample holds a few counts of this clonotype. This chain connects TRBV9 to TRBJ2-5; 10 bases match TRBD2. Unmatched junction bases numbered 5, after V lost 3 bases and J lost 0 bases. Germline V gene data show CDR1 as SGDLS and CDR2 as YYNGEE. The CDR3 covers 16 residues. CDR3 DNA sequence: TGTGCCAGCAGCGCCGGGACTAGCGCTTACCAAGAGACCCAGTACTTC. It translates to CASSAGTSAYQETQYF.